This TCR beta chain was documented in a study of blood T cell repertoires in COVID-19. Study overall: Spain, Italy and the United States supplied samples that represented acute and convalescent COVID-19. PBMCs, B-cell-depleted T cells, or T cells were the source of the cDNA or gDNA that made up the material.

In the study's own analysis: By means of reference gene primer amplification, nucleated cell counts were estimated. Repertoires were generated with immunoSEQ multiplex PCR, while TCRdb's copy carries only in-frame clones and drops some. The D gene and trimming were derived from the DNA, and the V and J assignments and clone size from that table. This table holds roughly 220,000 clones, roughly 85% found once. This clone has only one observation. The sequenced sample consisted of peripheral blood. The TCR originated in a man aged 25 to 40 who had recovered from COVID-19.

CDR3 sequence (DNA): TGTGCCAGCAGTGAAAGGGGACAGGGTTGGTACGAGCAGTACTTC. The encoded protein is CASSERGQGWYEQYF. The genes are TRBV2 and TRBJ2-7; 9 bases fit TRBD1. The CDR3 has 15 residues. V trimming: 2 bases; J trimming: 4 bases; junction bases outside the gene matches: 6. The germline CDR1 and CDR2 sequences are SNHLY and FYNNEI. The full variable domain, with the rest looked up from reference TRBV2 and TRBJ2-7, is EPEVTQTPSHQVTQMGQEVILRCVPISNHLYFYWYRQILGQKVEFLVSFYNNEISEKSEIFDDQFSVERPDGSNFTLKIRSTKLEDSAMYFCASSERGQGWYEQYFGPGTRLTVT.